What follows is one T cell receptor beta chain and its context. Method: immunoSEQ multiplex PCR; TCRdb's copy keeps in-frame clones and lacks some. Of over 200,000 clones listed, around 92% are singletons. This sample is drawn from a study of blood T cell repertoires in COVID-19. The wider study: Samples of COVID-19 (acute and convalescent) were obtained from the United States, Italy and Spain.

Trimming stripped 6 bases from V and 0 bases from J, with 14 bases between. This CDR3 spans 15 amino acids. Germline CDR1 and CDR2: SNHLY and FYNNEI. The participants were between about 18 and 90 years old and came from under 25 US areas. Assignments of participants to cohorts depended upon their own reported clinical history. The chain recombines TRBV2 with TRBJ1-2, with D uncertain. Sequenced sample: PBMCs or T cells enriched from blood (not recorded which). This TCR was sampled from a woman aged 25 to 39 with acute COVID-19. The CDR3 is CASSLNRGPNYGYTF. The CDR3 region has the DNA TGTGCCAGCAGCCTTAATCGTGGCCCTAACTATGGCTACACCTTC.